The rows below give T cell receptor beta chains drawn from one sample of a study of blood T cell repertoires in COVID-19. Sequencing was performed with immunoSEQ multiplex PCR; in TCRdb, only in-frame clones are kept and a portion is missing. The table shows approximately 140,000 clones, with about 81% occurring only once. Sequenced: PBMCs or T cells enriched from blood (not recorded which). These receptors were collected from a man between 40 and 49 years old with acute COVID-19. The CDR3 runs from the conserved cysteine through the conserved F or W. D genes are given only for firm matches. Size tells how often a clone was seen (once, few, many) or the class of an expanded clone, and some rows leave it out.

v_gene	len	abundance	d_gene	j_gene	CDR3aa	CDR3nt
TRBV19	13	NA	NA	TRBJ2-1	CASSTTYRAGQFF	TGTGCCAGTAGTACTACTTACAGGGCGGGGCAGTTCTTC
TRBV4-2	16	once	TRBD1	TRBJ1-5	CASSLLQGDAYQPQHF	TGTGCCAGCAGCCTCCTACAGGGGGACGCTTATCAGCCCCAGCATTTT
TRBV11-2	15	NA	NA	TRBJ2-7	CASSPDYPPHYEQYF	TGTGCCAGCAGCCCGGACTATCCCCCCCACTACGAGCAGTACTTC
TRBV12-5	14	NA	TRBD1	TRBJ2-7	CASGLGQGVREQYF	TGTGCTAGTGGTTTGGGACAGGGGGTGAGAGAGCAGTACTTC
TRBV7-7	12	NA	NA	TRBJ2-1	CASSPSGYEQFF	TGTGCTAGCAGTCCCAGCGGTTATGAGCAGTTCTTC
TRBV6-6	14	NA	NA	TRBJ2-1	CASSSQEGGNEQFF	TGTGCCAGCAGTTCCCAGGAGGGAGGCAATGAGCAGTTCTTC
TRBV11-3	16	NA	TRBD1	TRBJ2-1	CASSLTGGPTYNEQFF	TGTGCCAGCAGCTTAACAGGGGGTCCCACCTACAATGAGCAGTTCTTC
TRBV10-1	14	NA	NA	TRBJ1-1	CASSGGRGNTEAFF	TGCGCCAGCAGTGGAGGTCGGGGGAACACTGAAGCTTTCTTT
TRBV27	14	NA	TRBD1	TRBJ2-7	CASSLKTGTYEQYF	TGTGCCAGCAGTTTAAAGACAGGGACCTACGAGCAGTACTTC
TRBV6-5	13	NA	NA	TRBJ2-7	CASSTPRGYEQYF	TGTGCCAGCAGTACACCAAGGGGATACGAGCAGTACTTC
TRBV2	13	NA	NA	TRBJ2-7	CASRPNGGPEQYF	TGTGCCAGCCGCCCCAACGGAGGGCCCGAGCAGTACTTC
TRBV7-9	14	NA	TRBD1	TRBJ1-1	CASSLSGTAFEAFF	TGTGCCAGCAGCTTATCCGGGACAGCATTTGAAGCTTTCTTT
TRBV3-1/TRBV3-2	12	NA	NA	TRBJ2-7	CASSQEYLQQYF	TGTGCCAGCAGCCAGGAGTATCTTCAGCAGTACTTC
TRBV7-3	17	NA	TRBD1	TRBJ1-1	CASSLAGTGKGNTEAFF	TGTGCCAGCAGCTTGGCCGGGACAGGGAAGGGTAACACTGAAGCTTTCTTT
TRBV20-1	11	NA	NA	TRBJ2-7	CSATPRHEQYF	TGCAGTGCTACTCCTAGGCACGAGCAGTACTTC
TRBV7-3	15	NA	TRBD1	TRBJ1-2	CASSFGQGALGGYTF	TGTGCCAGCAGCTTTGGACAGGGGGCGCTGGGAGGCTACACCTTC
TRBV27	13	NA	NA	TRBJ2-7	CASRYTEAYEQYF	TGTGCCAGCAGATACACTGAGGCCTACGAGCAGTACTTC
TRBV6-2/TRBV6-3	17	NA	TRBD2	TRBJ2-7	CASSYSGTSGSRLEQYF	TGTGCCAGCAGTTACTCCGGGACTAGCGGGAGTAGGCTCGAGCAGTACTTC
TRBV6-5	14	NA	NA	TRBJ1-1	CASTDPHRNTEAFF	TGTGCCAGCACCGACCCTCACAGGAACACTGAAGCTTTCTTT
TRBV14	16	medium-sized	NA	TRBJ1-6	CASSHLGGEWNSPLHF	TGTGCCAGCAGCCACTTAGGGGGGGAATGGAATTCACCCCTCCACTTT
TRBV5-1	15	NA	TRBD1	TRBJ2-7	CASSLGGQGYNEQYF	TGCGCCAGCAGCTTGGGTGGACAGGGATACAACGAGCAGTACTTC
TRBV7-2	12	NA	NA	TRBJ2-5	CASSQGQETQYF	TGTGCCAGCAGCCAGGGACAAGAGACCCAGTACTTC
TRBV5-6	14	NA	NA	TRBJ1-1	CASSLGTEYTEAFF	TGTGCCAGCAGCTTGGGGACAGAATACACTGAAGCTTTCTTT
TRBV5-6	15	NA	TRBD1	TRBJ2-2	CASSATGKGTGELFF	TGTGCCAGCAGCGCGACAGGGAAGGGCACCGGGGAGCTGTTTTTT
TRBV7-2	15	NA	TRBD2	TRBJ2-7	CASSSGTSGSYEQYF	TGTGCCAGCAGCTCCGGGACTAGCGGCTCCTACGAGCAGTACTTC
TRBV29-1	12	few	TRBD1	TRBJ2-7	CSARDRGDEQYF	TGCAGCGCCCGGGACAGGGGGGACGAGCAGTACTTC
TRBV9	14	NA	TRBD1	TRBJ1-5	CASSGGQGNEPQHF	TGTGCCAGCAGCGGGGGACAGGGGAACGAGCCCCAGCATTTT
TRBV6-5	13	NA	TRBD1	TRBJ2-1	CASRRGQYNEQFF	TGTGCCAGCAGAAGGGGACAGTACAATGAGCAGTTCTTC
TRBV6-5	14	NA	NA	TRBJ2-5	CASSPPGIVETQYF	TGTGCCAGCAGCCCCCCCGGGATAGTGGAGACCCAGTACTTC
TRBV5-5	16	NA	TRBD2	TRBJ2-1	CASSSPRTSGSNEQFF	TGTGCCAGCAGCTCACCTCGGACTAGCGGGAGCAATGAGCAGTTCTTC
TRBV7-9	15	NA	TRBD2	TRBJ2-3	CASSLIAGIIGTQYF	TGTGCCAGCAGCTTAATAGCGGGGATTATCGGTACGCAGTATTTT
TRBV24-1	12	NA	NA	TRBJ1-1	CATSAQGTEAFF	TGTGCCACCAGTGCCCAGGGAACTGAAGCTTTCTTT
TRBV7-9	16	NA	TRBD1	TRBJ2-1	CASSAPGTGGSNEQFF	TGTGCCAGCAGCGCCCCCGGGACAGGGGGCTCCAATGAGCAGTTCTTC
TRBV7-9	15	NA	NA	TRBJ2-3	CASSLGASSTDTQYF	TGTGCCAGCAGCTTAGGCGCCTCTAGCACAGATACGCAGTATTTT
TRBV20-1	11	NA	TRBD1	TRBJ1-1	CSAPTGNGAFF	TGCAGTGCTCCGACAGGGAATGGGGCTTTCTTT
TRBV24-1	16	NA	TRBD1	TRBJ2-3	CATSDFGTGSTDTQYF	TGTGCCACCAGTGATTTTGGGACAGGGTCCACAGATACGCAGTATTTT
TRBV6-5	14	NA	NA	TRBJ2-7	CASSYSKGLYEQYF	TGTGCCAGCAGTTACTCGAAGGGGCTCTACGAGCAGTACTTC
TRBV7-9	14	NA	NA	TRBJ1-6	CASSSGVNSSPLHF	TGTGCCAGCAGCTCAGGGGTTAACAGTTCACCCCTCCACTTT
TRBV30	17	NA	TRBD1	TRBJ2-6	CAWSVNRGRPGANVLTF	TGTGCCTGGAGTGTAAACAGGGGGCGACCCGGGGCCAACGTCCTGACTTTC
TRBV20-1	14	NA	TRBD1	TRBJ2-7	CSASKTGGFYEQYF	TGCAGTGCTAGTAAGACAGGGGGCTTCTACGAGCAGTACTTC
TRBV7-3	14	NA	TRBD2	TRBJ2-2	CASSRTSGTGELFF	TGTGCCAGCAGTCGGACTAGCGGGACCGGGGAGCTGTTTTTT
TRBV7-2	18	NA	TRBD2	TRBJ2-5	CASSLGAGAGGIQETQYF	TGTGCCAGCAGCTTAGGTGCGGGAGCGGGGGGGATTCAAGAGACCCAGTACTTC
TRBV7-6	16	NA	NA	TRBJ1-3	CASSLGTAISGNTIYF	TGTGCCAGCAGCTTAGGGACAGCGATCTCTGGAAACACCATATATTTT
TRBV21-1	18	NA	NA	TRBJ2-5	CASSKGPPKAGAGETQYF	TGTGCCAGCAGCAAAGGCCCTCCGAAGGCGGGAGCAGGGGAGACCCAGTACTTC
TRBV2	15	NA	TRBD2	TRBJ2-5	CASTLAGGPGETQYF	TGTGCCAGCACTTTAGCGGGAGGGCCAGGAGAGACCCAGTACTTC
TRBV2	16	NA	TRBD1	TRBJ1-1	CASSDPGQGPNTEAFF	TGTGCCAGCAGTGACCCGGGACAGGGACCTAACACTGAAGCTTTCTTT
TRBV7-9	15	NA	TRBD1	TRBJ1-2	CASSLQGAQSRGYTF	TGTGCCAGCAGCTTACAGGGGGCGCAGTCGAGGGGCTACACCTTC
TRBV2	14	NA	TRBD1	TRBJ1-6	CASSERDSNSPLHF	TGTGCCAGCAGTGAACGGGACAGTAATTCACCCCTCCACTTT
TRBV9	14	NA	NA	TRBJ2-2	CASSAGVNTGELFF	TGTGCCAGCAGCGCGGGGGTTAACACCGGGGAGCTGTTTTTT
TRBV7-9	16	few	TRBD1	TRBJ2-1	CASSSRTGPFYNEQFF	TGTGCCAGCAGCTCCAGGACAGGGCCCTTCTACAATGAGCAGTTCTTC
TRBV7-9	15	NA	NA	TRBJ1-1	CASSLSGDMNTEAFF	TGTGCCAGCAGTTTGTCAGGGGATATGAACACTGAAGCTTTCTTT
TRBV27	14	NA	NA	TRBJ2-5	CASSLRLAGETQYF	TGTGCCAGCAGTTTACGGCTAGCCGGAGAGACCCAGTACTTC
TRBV27	13	few	TRBD1	TRBJ1-5	CASRQGARQPQHF	TGTGCCAGCAGGCAGGGGGCTCGGCAGCCCCAGCATTTT